The 21 T cell receptor beta chains below all came from one sample that was sequenced in a study of T cell repertoires in ileal Crohn's disease. Here immunoSEQ multiplex PCR was the method, and the copy in TCRdb shows in-frame clones only, minus some. The sample lists approximately 12,000 clones, around 80% occurring once. The sequencing input was ileal tissue. The source is an adult with Crohn's disease.

V usage is TRBV19 and J usage is TRBJ2-7; TRBD1 is a possible D gene (6 bases). This CDR3 spans 13 amino acids. Germline lookup yields CDR1 LNHDA and CDR2 SQIVND (reference sequence). The V gene lost 0 bases and the J gene lost 3 bases, with 6 bases spanning the gap. CDR3 residues: CASSIDRGYEQYF. The DNA for the CDR3 is TGTGCCAGTAGTATAGACAGGGGCTACGAGCAGTACTTC.

This sequence joins TRBV10-3 and TRBJ2-5; 11 bases line up with TRBD1. Germline assignment: CDR1 ENHRY and CDR2 SYGVKD. The CDR3 is 14 residues long. The V segment lost 6 bases and the J segment 7 bases; nucleotides outside the gene matches: 7. DNA of the CDR3: TGTGCCATCAGGGACAGGGGGCCTGAGGGGACCCAGTACTTC. Its translation: CAIRDRGPEGTQYF.

This clone has only one observation. V usage is TRBV21-1 and J usage is TRBJ2-7; the D call of TRBD2 is as the table states it, not checked on the DNA. TRBV21-1 constitutes a pseudogene. This CDR3 has 15 residues. The DNA of the CDR3 is TGTGCCAGCAGCAAAGTCTCTCCTACCACCTACGAGCAGTACTTC. This codes for CASSKVSPTTYEQYF.

This clone has more than one count but fewer than ten. The chain carries TRBV6-5 and TRBJ2-7; 8 bases align to TRBD1. This CDR3 contains 14 residues. J gave up 5 bases and V 5 bases, and 8 bases lay outside the gene matches. The germline V gene has CDR1 MNHEY and CDR2 SVGAGI. The CDR3 sequence is CASSENRGKNEQYF. CDR3 DNA sequence: TGTGCCAGCAGTGAAAACAGGGGGAAGAACGAGCAGTACTTC.

The CDR3 DNA is TGTGCCAGCAGTGCTGGGACAGGCCTATTAGGCTACACCTTC. It specifies CASSAGTGLLGYTF. The rearrangement joins TRBV25-1 to TRBJ1-2, with TRBD1 matching 8 bases. In germline, CDR1 is MGHDK, CDR2 SYGVNS. V trimming: 4 bases; J trimming: 8 bases; junction bases outside the gene matches: 9. This CDR3 has 14 amino acids.

This clone turned up a few times. J is TRBJ2-5 and V is TRBV11-3; maybe TRBD2 (6 bases). This CDR3 contains 14 residues. V was cut by 5 bases and J by 4 bases, with 14 bases left in between. Per germline, CDR1 SGHNT and CDR2 YENEEA. The CDR3 is CASSILATLETQYF. The CDR3 DNA is TGTGCCAGCAGCATCCTAGCGACCCTAGAGACCCAGTACTTC.

This chain links TRBV7-2 with TRBJ2-6, with 9 bases lining up with TRBD1. Germline V gene lookup returns CDR1 SGHTA and CDR2 FQGNSA. This CDR3 comprises 17 residues. Losses at the gene ends were 5 bases for V and 4 bases for J; bases not matched to a gene: 9. As DNA, the CDR3 is TGTGCCAGCAGCCCCAGGGGGACAGGGCTGGGGGCCAACGTCCTGACTTTC. Its translation is CASSPRGTGLGANVLTF.

By its share, this clone is large. The V and J genes are TRBV6-5 and TRBJ1-1; the D gene is possibly TRBD1 (5 bases). V shed 5 bases and J shed 1 base, with 14 bases lying between them. Germline V gives CDR1 MNHEY, CDR2 SVGAGI. CDR3 length equals 15 residues. Here the CDR3 DNA reads TGTGCCAGCAGTCGTTCACCTACAGGGAACACTGAAGCTTTCTTT. This sequence encodes CASSRSPTGNTEAFF.

The CDR3, as DNA: TGTGCCAGCAGGCCCCCAGGGAAGGAGACCTACGAGCAGTACTTC. The encoded protein is CASRPPGKETYEQYF. V gene TRBV6-1 combines with J gene TRBJ2-7; perhaps TRBD1 as D (5 bases). The CDR3 totals 15 residues. Germline V CDR1 and CDR2: MNHNS, SASEGT. V was pared by 6 bases and J by 2 bases, with 17 bases between.

The gene calls are TRBV6-4 and TRBJ1-5; D is possibly TRBD1 (6 bases). Germline CDR1 MRHNA, CDR2 SNTAGT. The CDR3 consists of 15 residues. V shed 3 bases and J shed 1 base, with 10 bases lying between them. DNA for the CDR3: TGTGCCAGCAGTGAGGAGGGGGGGAGCAATCAGCCCCAGCATTTT. Its protein is CASSEEGGSNQPQHF.

This clone was detected only a few times. J is TRBJ2-3 and V is TRBV9, with 11 positions matching TRBD1. This CDR3 has 17 amino acids. Trimming removed 4 bases from V and 6 bases from J; junction bases left unmatched: 13. Germline V gives CDR1 SGDLS, CDR2 YYNGEE. This chain's CDR3 is CASSPETGTGGWDTQYF. As DNA, the CDR3 is TGTGCCAGCAGCCCCGAGACCGGGACAGGGGGATGGGATACGCAGTATTTT.

The rearrangement joins TRBV5-4 to TRBJ2-5, with no clear D. This CDR3 region has 12 residues. The ends were cut back, 1 base at V and 5 bases at J, with 6 bases in the middle. The germline gives CDR1 SGHNT, CDR2 YYREEE (reference sequence). This chain's CDR3 is CASSLYPETQYF. Written as DNA, the CDR3 is TGTGCCAGCAGCTTGTATCCGGAGACCCAGTACTTC.

This clone was recorded once. The chain has TRBV1 and TRBJ2-2; the DNA was not used to check the table's D call, TRBD2. TRBV1 is a known pseudogene. This CDR3 region has 20 residues. The CDR3, as DNA: TGCACCAGCAGCCAAGATCATGGGACTAGCGGGGTTCCCCCAGCCGGGGAGCTGTTTTTT. This encodes CTSSQDHGTSGVPPAGELFF.

The chain recombines TRBV5-6 with TRBJ1-2, with D unresolved. The CDR3 runs to 14 residues. Trimming took off 3 bases at V and 2 bases at J, with 11 bases between the two ends. Germline CDR1 reads SGHDT; CDR2 reads YYEEEE. The CDR3 DNA is TGTGCCAGCAGCTCGGGTTTACGGAACTATGGCTACACCTTC. Encoded protein: CASSSGLRNYGYTF.

The table lists this clone with a count of one. In nucleotides, the CDR3 is TGTGCCTGGAGTGTATTCCCCTCAGGGACAGGGGGCGGCTACACCTTC. The encoded protein is CAWSVFPSGTGGGYTF. The chain links TRBV30 to TRBJ1-2, with 12 bases matching TRBD1. Losses at the gene ends were 0 bases for V and 8 bases for J; bases not matched to a gene: 10. The germline CDR1 and CDR2 sequences are GTSNPN and SVGIG (reference sequence). CDR3 length equals 16 residues.

The gene calls are TRBV5-4 and TRBJ2-7; maybe TRBD1 (5 bases). The CDR3 loop spans 14 amino acids. Trimming shortened V by 3 bases and J by 2 bases, and 12 bases separated the two germline ends. Germline values: CDR1 SGHNT, CDR2 YYREEE (reference sequence). The CDR3 DNA is TGTGCCAGCAGCTCTTCCGGACATGCCTACGAGCAGTACTTC. Translation: CASSSSGHAYEQYF.

V is TRBV9 and J is TRBJ1-1, with 8 nucleotides matching TRBD1. From germline, CDR1 is SGDLS and CDR2 YYNGEE. The CDR3 runs to 14 residues. V was clipped by 5 bases and J by 1 base; unmatched bases: 4. The CDR3 sequence is CASRPGTGNTEAFF. CDR3 in DNA: TGTGCCAGCAGGCCCGGGACAGGGAACACTGAAGCTTTCTTT. The full variable domain, rest sourced from reference TRBV9 and TRBJ1-1, is DSGVTQTPKHLITATGQRVTLRCSPRSGDLSVYWYQQSLDQGLQFLIQYYNGEERAKGNILERFSAQQFPDLHSELNLSSLELGDSALYFCASRPGTGNTEAFFGQGTRLTVV.

The genes are TRBV11-3 and TRBJ1-6; 7 positions agree with TRBD1. CDR3 length equals 13 residues. CDR1 is SGHNT, CDR2 YENEEA, per germline. The ends lost 5 bases at V and 8 bases at J; junction bases unmatched: 3. CDR3 in DNA: TGTGCCAGCAGCCGGGACAGTTATTCACCCCTCCACTTT. Translating it yields CASSRDSYSPLHF.

The J gene is TRBJ2-7, the V gene TRBV5-8; tentatively, D is TRBD1 (5 bases). The CDR3 covers 12 residues. Trimming pared 0 bases from V and 11 bases from J, leaving 12 bases between. Germline-derived CDR1 and CDR2 are SGHTS and YDEGEE. The CDR3 DNA is TGTGCCAGCAGCTTGGAGGGGAAGACGAAGTACTTC. Its translation: CASSLEGKTKYF. Together with reference TRBV5-8 and TRBJ2-7, the CDR3 gives the full variable domain: EAGVTQSPTHLIKTRGQQATLRCSPISGHTSVYWYQQALGLGLQFLLWYDEGEERNRGNFPPRFSGRQFPNYSSELNVNALELEDSALYLCASSLEGKTKYFGPGTRLTVT.

The chain joins TRBV9 to TRBJ2-7; D is possibly TRBD1 (6 bases). Germline V gene lookup returns CDR1 SGDLS and CDR2 YYNGEE. The CDR3 has 13 amino acids. The V end lost 8 bases, the J end lost 0 bases, and 12 bases lay between the germline ends. CDR3 coding DNA: TGTGCCAGAGACAGGTTCAGCTCCTACGAGCAGTACTTC. Protein product: CARDRFSSYEQYF.

The V and J genes are TRBV9 and TRBJ1-4; maybe TRBD1 (6 bases). The CDR3 extends over 15 amino acids. V was cut by 0 bases and J by 4 bases, with 10 bases left in between. CDR1 is SGDLS and CDR2 is YYNGEE in the germline V gene. This CDR3 is CASSVGQVFNEKLFF. CDR3 DNA sequence: TGTGCCAGCAGCGTAGGACAGGTGTTTAATGAAAAACTGTTTTTT.